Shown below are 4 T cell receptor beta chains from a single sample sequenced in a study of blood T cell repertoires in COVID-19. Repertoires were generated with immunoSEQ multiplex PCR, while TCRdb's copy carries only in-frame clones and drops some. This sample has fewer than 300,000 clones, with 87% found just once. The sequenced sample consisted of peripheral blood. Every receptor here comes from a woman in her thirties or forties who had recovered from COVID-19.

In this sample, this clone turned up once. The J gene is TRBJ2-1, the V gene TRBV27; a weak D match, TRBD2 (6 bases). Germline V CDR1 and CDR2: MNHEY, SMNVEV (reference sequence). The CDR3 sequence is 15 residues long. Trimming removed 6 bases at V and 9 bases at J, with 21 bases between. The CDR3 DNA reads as TGTGCCAGCAGGCTTGGGACTTCCCCCGGGGGTGAGCAGTTCTTC. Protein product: CASRLGTSPGGEQFF.

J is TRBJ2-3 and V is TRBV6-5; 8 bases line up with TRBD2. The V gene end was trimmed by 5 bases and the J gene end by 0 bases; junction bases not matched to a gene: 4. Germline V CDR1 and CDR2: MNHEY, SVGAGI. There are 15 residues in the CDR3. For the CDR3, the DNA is TGTGCCAGCAGTACTGTAGCGGGAAGCACAGATACGCAGTATTTT. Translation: CASSTVAGSTDTQYF.

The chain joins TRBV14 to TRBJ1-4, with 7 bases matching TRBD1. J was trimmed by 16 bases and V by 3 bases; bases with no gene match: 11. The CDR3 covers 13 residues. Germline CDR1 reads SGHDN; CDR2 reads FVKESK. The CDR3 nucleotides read TGTGCCAGCAGCCAGATTTTGCAGGGGGTCAAGTTTTTT. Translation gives CASSQILQGVKFF. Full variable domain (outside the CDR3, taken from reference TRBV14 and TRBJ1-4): EAGVTQFPSHSVIEKGQTVTLRCDPISGHDNLYWYRRVMGKEIKFLLHFVKESKQDESGMPNNRFLAERTGGTYSTLKVQPAELEDSGVYFCASSQILQGVKFFGSGTQLSVL.

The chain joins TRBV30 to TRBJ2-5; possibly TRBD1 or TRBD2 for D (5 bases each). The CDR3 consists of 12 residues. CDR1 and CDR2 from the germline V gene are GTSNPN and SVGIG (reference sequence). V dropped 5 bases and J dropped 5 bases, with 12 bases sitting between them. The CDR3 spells CAWGEGLETQYF. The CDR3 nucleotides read TGTGCCTGGGGAGAGGGGCTGGAGACCCAGTACTTC.